This paragraph covers one T cell receptor (beta chain) sequence. Its antigen is still unknown. Base qualities are not provided; no much larger clone lies one nucleotide away. The cysteine opens and the phenylalanine closes a CDR3 of 16 amino acids. The sequence is cut down to CDR3 DNA, 48 bases in frame from base 1. At the junction V is shortened by 2 bases and J by 1 base; bases outside the gene matches: 4. From a lookup of the germline V gene, CDR1 and CDR2 are KGHSH and LQKENI. These data originate in a study of cytomegalovirus exposure and HLA in healthy donors (dated by TCRdb to about 2017). With respect to the entire study: A later analysis indicated that the 120 or so validation repertoires were generated on the platform also employed for the roughly 730 repertoires of the first cohort. The study aimed to test whether signatures of past pathogen exposure could be identified by cataloging public T cell receptors. A separate validation cohort of approximately 130 different subjects was used in addition to the 666-subject first cohort. High-throughput TCR immunosequencing, statistical association of individual TCRs with disease status, and machine learning were combined to predict cytomegalovirus infection status. Broad study findings and their caveats: In vitro tests confirmed that a few of the cytomegalovirus-associated TCR beta chains recognize cytomegalovirus antigens. The validation cohort had no HLA typing available for a later analysis, so co-occurrence within that cohort was assessed over all 120 or so repertoires. Cytomegalovirus status was reported to be diagnosed by the classifier with high specificity and sensitivity in both the original and validation cohorts. It was suggested by the authors that the approach could potentially be generalized to other disease states and immunological phenotypes. A later analysis found that TCRs clustered in the first cohort also tended to co-occur in the 120 or so validation repertoires, with 94% of cluster scores above 0. A total of roughly 160 TCR beta chains were listed by the study as associated with cytomegalovirus. Most TCR sequences were observed very rarely across donors, whereas some public TCRs were present in many individuals.

Libraries were constructed by the immunoSEQ multiplex PCR assay. As for the original processing: A statistical classification framework was developed to diagnose cytomegalovirus status using the catalog of TCR beta chain sequences. Held by TCRdb, this immuneACCESS table contains in-frame sequences only and omits some clones. Under half of the omission traces to an unresolved V gene where checked; the cause of the rest is unknown. V, J and clone size are taken as reported in that table, and D and trimming were inferred from the DNA itself. Counted in this sample were around 130,000 clones; approximately 91% of them appeared once. The ten largest account for less than 1.5% of the sample. Donors formed part of the validation cohort, which comprised 95 to 150 subjects and was distinct from the first cohort of under 750 subjects.

The TCR was taken from a man aged 30 to 39 in good health and CMV-seronegative. The chain uses TRBV18 and TRBJ2-3, and TRBD1 matches 9 of the central bases. The material sequenced was PBMCs. This receptor has the CDR3 CASSPSRDRGTDTQYF. The nucleotide sequence is given as TGTGCCAGCTCACCATCCCGGGACAGGGGCACAGATACGCAGTATTTT.